This section outlines one TCR beta chain sequence together with its context. Its antigen is unidentified. The germline V and J ends were trimmed by 2 bases and 0 bases, with 5 bases remaining between them. This CDR3 is 13 amino acids long. CDR1 and CDR2 from the germline V gene are SGHTA and FQGNSA. The sample belongs to a study of CD8 T cells in ankylosing spondylitis. Findings and caveats of the study: In ankylosing spondylitis patients, matched synovial fluid reportedly showed significant enrichment of disease-linked clones.

TCRdb processed the 5' RACE reads anew with MiXCR; each CDR3 protein has one entry. The sample records just over 350,000 distinct CDR3 sequences, roughly 20% being singletons. This rearrangement joins TRBV7-2 to TRBJ2-7; D is ambiguous. Sequenced input: blood, either unsorted or a sorted T cell fraction (not recorded which). The clonotype originates from a male donor with ankylosing spondylitis or in good health (not recorded which). CDR3 coding DNA: TGTGCCAGCAGCTTAATTGCCTCCTACGAGCAGTACTTC. Translating it yields CASSLIASYEQYF.